Sequencing of this T cell receptor beta chain was carried out in a study of blood T cell repertoires in COVID-19. Across the study: Some COVID-19 samples were acute and others convalescent; all came from the United States, Italy and Spain. T cells, B-cell-depleted T cells, or PBMCs provided the cDNA or gDNA that served as material.

Authors' data handling: Estimation of nucleated cell counts was performed using reference gene primer amplification. Profiled with immunoSEQ multiplex PCR; TCRdb holds only in-frame clones, not every one. That table furnishes V, J and clone size, whereas the DNA furnished D and trimming. The repertoire holds around 13,000 clones, approximately 83% seen once, with about 25% in the top ten. The germline gives CDR1 SEHNR, CDR2 FQNEAQ (reference sequence). Trimming took off 5 bases at V and 1 base at J, with 8 bases between the two ends. This CDR3 contains 13 residues. The gene calls are TRBV7-9 and TRBJ1-2, with no clear D. Sequences were obtained from peripheral blood. The sequence was collected from a woman aged 55-69 years with acute or convalescent COVID-19. The CDR3 sequence: CASSAGYNYGYTF. The CDR3, as DNA: TGTGCCAGCAGCGCGGGTTATAACTATGGCTACACCTTC.